This TCR beta chain appears in the sequencing data of a study of early T cells in non-severe SARS-CoV-2 infection. This clonotype occurred many times. The germline V gene has CDR1 GTSNPN and CDR2 SVGIG (reference sequence). Trimming took 7 bases from V and 1 from J, leaving 13 bases between them. The CDR3 has 13 residues. TCRdb re-called the 5' RACE reads with MiXCR, one entry per CDR3 protein. In the table there are 75,000 to 80,000 distinct CDR3 sequences, 11% of which are singletons. The sample consisted of whole blood, taken at baseline. This TCR came from an adult who was a healthcare worker with PCR-confirmed SARS-CoV-2 infection or an uninfected control (not recorded which). The V call is TRBV30, the J call TRBJ1-1; a weak D match, TRBD1 (5 bases). The CDR3 nucleotides read TGTGCCTCTCGGGGACGGAGGAACACTGAAGCTTTCTTT. Residues: CASRGRRNTEAFF.